This paragraph reports one TCR beta chain. What it binds is not known. The data belong to a study of T cell responses to AZD1222 COVID-19 vaccine. Findings of the study overall: Close to half of spike-specific TCRs reportedly recognize unmutated variant regions. Clonal diversity may have been underestimated, and the donors were mostly white British, with more females than males. Two AZD1222 administrations were followed by greater Spike-specific TCR breadth and depth.

Repertoires were generated with immunoSEQ multiplex PCR, while TCRdb's copy carries only in-frame clones and drops some. Altogether some 160,000 clones are present, around 94% being singletons, with the ten largest covering over 0.8%. This CDR3 spans 20 amino acids. The clonotype was recovered from an adult in good health. The source was peripheral blood, collected on day 0 of AZD1222 vaccination. This chain connects TRBV21-1 to TRBJ2-3; the listed D gene, TRBD2, was not tested against the DNA. TRBV21-1 represents a pseudogene. CDR3 loop: CASSERYQWTSGQVTDTQYF. The DNA of the CDR3 is TGTGCCAGCAGCGAAAGATATCAATGGACTAGCGGTCAGGTGACAGATACGCAGTATTTT.